The 22 T cell receptor beta chains below come from one sample, sequenced in a study of T cell responses to AZD1222 COVID-19 vaccine. Assay used: immunoSEQ multiplex PCR; TCRdb lists only in-frame clones, some missing. The sample lists approximately 260,000 clones, approximately 93% occurring once. Sequences were derived from peripheral blood, sampled on day 0 of AZD1222 vaccination. These receptors were taken from an adult in good health.

V is TRBV6-5 and J is TRBJ2-2; 7 bases agree with TRBD2. CDR1 MNHEY and CDR2 SVGAGI come from the germline V gene. J was trimmed by 3 bases and V by 6 bases; bases with no gene match: 1. This CDR3 is built from 13 residues. CDR3 DNA: TGTGCCAGCAGCCGGGGGGACACCGGGGAGCTGTTTTTT. Its translation: CASSRGDTGELFF.

V usage is TRBV2 and J usage is TRBJ1-5, with a tentative D call TRBD1 (5 bases). The CDR3 spans 13 residues. V was shortened by 6 bases and J by 10 bases, with 16 bases between the two germline ends. From germline, CDR1 is SNHLY and CDR2 FYNNEI. CDR3 in amino acids: CASRGEPGKPQHF. The DNA of the CDR3 is TGTGCCAGCAGGGGGGAGCCTGGGAAACCCCAGCATTTT.

V usage is TRBV9 and J usage is TRBJ2-3, with 10 bases aligning to TRBD1. CDR3 length equals 14 residues. The junction had 2 bases not matched to a gene; V was cut back by 3 bases and J by 4 bases. Germline CDR1 and CDR2: SGDLS and YYNGEE. The CDR3 DNA reads TGTGCCAGCAGCGCGGACAGGGGGTCAGATACGCAGTATTTT. It translates to CASSADRGSDTQYF. Full variable domain (remainder filled in from reference TRBV9 and TRBJ2-3): DSGVTQTPKHLITATGQRVTLRCSPRSGDLSVYWYQQSLDQGLQFLIQYYNGEERAKGNILERFSAQQFPDLHSELNLSSLELGDSALYFCASSADRGSDTQYFGPGTRLTVL.

This rearrangement joins TRBV6-5 to TRBJ1-1; D is uncertain. CDR3 length equals 13 residues. The ends were cut back, 0 bases at V and 5 bases at J, with 7 bases in the middle. Germline V gene lookup returns CDR1 MNHEY and CDR2 SVGAGI. In nucleotides, the CDR3 is TGTGCCAGCAGTTACTCGATTGGGACTGAAGCTTTCTTT. Protein sequence: CASSYSIGTEAFF.

The rearrangement joins TRBV5-1 to TRBJ2-1, with 12 bases that match TRBD2. This CDR3 contains 17 residues. CDR1 and CDR2 (germline): SGHRS, YFSETQ. With V trimmed by 2 bases and J by 0 bases, 3 bases remained unmatched. The CDR3 region has the DNA TGCGCCAGCAGCTTAGGACTAGCGGGGCGCTCCTACAATGAGCAGTTCTTC. Its protein product is CASSLGLAGRSYNEQFF.

This clone came up once. The gene calls are TRBV5-6 and TRBJ2-7; D gene ambiguous. Germline V gene sequence: CDR1 SGHDT, CDR2 YYEEEE. Trimming removed 3 bases from V and 2 bases from J, with 12 bases in between. This CDR3 has 14 amino acids. The CDR3 spells CASSSATSPYEQYF. Written as DNA, the CDR3 is TGTGCCAGCAGCTCGGCGACTTCGCCCTACGAGCAGTACTTC.

The rearrangement links TRBV28 to TRBJ2-5; the match to TRBD1 covers 12 bases. The V gene's germline CDR1 is MDHEN and CDR2 SYDVKM. There are 16 residues in the CDR3. V shed 5 bases and J 1 base; nucleotides not matched to a gene: 5. CDR3: CASSVGTGGFQETQYF. DNA of the CDR3: TGTGCCAGCAGTGTCGGGACAGGGGGCTTCCAAGAGACCCAGTACTTC. Filled out from reference TRBV28 and TRBJ2-5, the complete variable domain reads DVKVTQSSRYLVKRTGEKVFLECVQDMDHENMFWYRQDPGLGLRLIYFSYDVKMKEKGDIPEGYSVSREKKERFSLILESASTNQTSMYLCASSVGTGGFQETQYFGPGTRLLVL.

The DNA for the CDR3 is TGTGCCACAATGAATCGGGACCAGACCTACGAGCAGTACTTC. It specifies CATMNRDQTYEQYF. The gene calls are TRBV27 and TRBJ2-7; the D call may be TRBD1 or TRBD2 (5 bases each). The CDR3 is 14 amino acids. V was shortened by 10 bases and J by 2 bases, with 18 bases between the two germline ends. In germline, CDR1 is MNHEY, CDR2 SMNVEV (reference sequence).

V is TRBV12-3 or TRBV12-4 and J is TRBJ2-7, with D possibly being TRBD2 (6 bases). The V and J ends lost 8 bases and 4 bases respectively, with 12 bases between them. The CDR3 is 12 residues long. In nucleotides, the CDR3 is TGTGCCAGCGGGGGGAGGCGGTACGAGCAGTACTTC. This encodes CASGGRRYEQYF.

The V gene is TRBV27, the J gene TRBJ2-5; weak D call: TRBD2 (5 bases). The CDR3 contains 13 residues. V gave up 2 bases and J gave up 4 bases, with 8 bases separating them. Germline CDR1 and CDR2: MNHEY and SMNVEV (reference sequence). The CDR3 here is CASSLRGGETQYF. The CDR3 nucleotides read TGTGCCAGCAGTTTACGGGGTGGAGAGACCCAGTACTTC.

The chain carries TRBV12-3 or TRBV12-4 and TRBJ2-1; D perhaps matches TRBD1 (6 bases). The CDR3 extends over 12 amino acids. Trimming removed 6 bases at V and 6 bases at J, with 9 bases between. CDR3 coding DNA: TGTGCCAGCAGATGGACAGTCAATGAGCAGTTCTTC. Translating it yields CASRWTVNEQFF.

The gene calls are TRBV5-8 and TRBJ2-7; 8 positions agree with TRBD1. V gave up 0 bases and J gave up 6 bases; unmatched junction bases: 8. The CDR3 covers 15 residues. Germline lookup yields CDR1 SGHTS and CDR2 YDEGEE. CDR3: CASSLGGQVKAEQYF. The DNA for the CDR3 is TGTGCCAGCAGCTTGGGGGGACAGGTCAAGGCCGAGCAGTACTTC.

In its sample, this clone was seen once. The chain recombines TRBV12-3 or TRBV12-4 with TRBJ2-7; D is unclear. V dropped 6 bases and J dropped 3 bases, with 9 bases sitting between them. This CDR3 has 12 residues. The CDR3 bases are TGTGCCAGCAGCCTCGGATACTACGAGCAGTACTTC. As protein: CASSLGYYEQYF.

The genes are TRBV19 and TRBJ2-7, with D possibly matching TRBD1 (5 bases). This CDR3 is 14 amino acids long. Germline CDR1 reads LNHDA; CDR2 reads SQIVND (reference sequence). V lost 3 bases and J lost 2, with 11 bases in between. CDR3 residues: CASSIRQRTYEQYF. The CDR3 region has the DNA TGTGCCAGTAGTATCCGACAGAGAACCTACGAGCAGTACTTC.

The chain is built from TRBV7-8 and TRBJ2-5; TRBD1 agrees at 8 bases. The V gene end was trimmed by 5 bases and the J gene end by 7 bases; junction bases not matched to a gene: 9. The CDR3 is 14 residues long. Germline V lookup: CDR1 SGHVS, CDR2 FQNEAQ. The CDR3 DNA reads as TGTGCCAGCAGCGAGGACAGGGTGGTAGGGACCCAGTACTTC. It translates to CASSEDRVVGTQYF.

The chain is built from TRBV6-1 and TRBJ2-1, with TRBD2 matching over 10 bases. Trimming removed 3 bases from V and 0 bases from J; junction bases left unmatched: 5. The CDR3 totals 17 residues. Germline-derived CDR1 and CDR2 are MNHNS and SASEGT. The CDR3 sequence is CASSELAGASSYNEQFF. As DNA, the CDR3 is TGTGCCAGCAGTGAGCTAGCGGGGGCCAGCTCCTACAATGAGCAGTTCTTC.

The V call is TRBV19, the J call TRBJ1-3; the D is unclear. The V gene's germline CDR1 is LNHDA and CDR2 SQIVND (reference sequence). The CDR3 is made up of 13 amino acids. V was clipped by 7 bases and J by 7 bases, with 14 bases between them. The CDR3 sequence is CASTIAGVNTIYF. The CDR3, as DNA: TGTGCCAGTACCATCGCCGGGGTGAACACCATATATTTT.

This chain joins TRBV19 and TRBJ1-1; tentative D call: TRBD1 (5 bases). CDR1 is LNHDA and CDR2 is SQIVND in the germline V gene (reference sequence). The CDR3 loop spans 14 amino acids. Trimming took off 3 bases at V and 2 bases at J, with 10 bases between the two ends. CDR3 in DNA: TGTGCCAGTAGTATCGGGACCATTAACACTGAAGCTTTCTTT. Translation: CASSIGTINTEAFF. Supplemented by reference TRBV19 and TRBJ1-1, the full variable domain reads DGGITQSPKYLFRKEGQNVTLSCEQNLNHDAMYWYRQDPGQGLRLIYYSQIVNDFQKGDIAEGYSVSREKKESFPLTVTSAQKNPTAFYLCASSIGTINTEAFFGQGTRLTVV.

This chain uses TRBV28 with TRBJ1-6; 10 bases map to TRBD1. The CDR3 runs 14 residues. Germline assignment: CDR1 MDHEN and CDR2 SYDVKM. J lost 10 bases, V lost 5 bases, and 5 bases had no gene match. CDR3 in amino acids: CASSQGQGRSPLHF. The CDR3 DNA sequence: TGTGCCAGCAGTCAGGGACAGGGGCGATCACCCCTCCACTTT.

This chain uses TRBV10-2 with TRBJ2-7, with TRBD1 matching 7 bases. V was pared by 2 bases and J by 0 bases, with 1 base of the junction left unmatched. This CDR3 region has 14 residues. The V gene's germline CDR1 is WSHSY and CDR2 SAAADI. The CDR3 spells CASSEAGGSYEQYF. CDR3 in DNA: TGCGCCAGCAGTGAGGCAGGGGGCTCCTACGAGCAGTACTTC.

This clone occurred once. J is TRBJ2-7 and V is TRBV18; 8 bases line up with TRBD2. J lost 3 bases, V lost 1 base, and 5 bases had no gene match. CDR1 KGHSH and CDR2 LQKENI come from the germline V gene. CDR3 length: 15 residues. This CDR3 reads CASSPRSGAGYEQYF. In DNA form, the CDR3 reads TGTGCCAGCTCACCACGTAGCGGGGCGGGCTACGAGCAGTACTTC. The variable domain in full, completed from reference TRBV18 and TRBJ2-7, reads NAGVMQNPRHLVRRRGQEARLRCSPMKGHSHVYWYRQLPEEGLKFMVYLQKENIIDESGMPKERFSAEFPKEGPSILRIQQVVRGDSAAYFCASSPRSGAGYEQYFGPGTRLTVT.

This clone was detected only a few times. This chain connects TRBV27 to TRBJ2-7, with D possibly being TRBD2 (5 bases). Trimming pared 6 bases from V and 6 bases from J, leaving 15 bases between. The CDR3 runs 13 residues. Germline V gene data show CDR1 as MNHEY and CDR2 as SMNVEV (reference sequence). The CDR3 DNA is TGTGCCAGCAGCCGGTTAGGGAGTAGCGAGCAGTACTTC. Its protein is CASSRLGSSEQYF.